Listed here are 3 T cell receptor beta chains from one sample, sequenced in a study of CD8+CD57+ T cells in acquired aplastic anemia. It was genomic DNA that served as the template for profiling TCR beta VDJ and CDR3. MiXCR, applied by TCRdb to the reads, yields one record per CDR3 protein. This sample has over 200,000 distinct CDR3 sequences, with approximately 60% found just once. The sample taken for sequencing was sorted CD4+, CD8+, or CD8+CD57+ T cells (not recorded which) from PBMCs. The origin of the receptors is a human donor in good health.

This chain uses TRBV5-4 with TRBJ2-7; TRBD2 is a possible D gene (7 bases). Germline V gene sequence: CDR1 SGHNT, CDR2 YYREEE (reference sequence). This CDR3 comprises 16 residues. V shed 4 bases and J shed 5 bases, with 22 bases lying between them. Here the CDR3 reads CASSPENTGGRDEQYF. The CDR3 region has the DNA TGTGCCAGCAGCCCAGAGAACACCGGGGGGCGGGACGAGCAGTACTTC.

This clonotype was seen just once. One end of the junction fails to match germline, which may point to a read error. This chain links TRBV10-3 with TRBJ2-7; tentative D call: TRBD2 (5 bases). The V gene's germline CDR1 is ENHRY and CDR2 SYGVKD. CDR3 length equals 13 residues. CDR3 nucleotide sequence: TGTGCCATCAGTGGGTCGATCGACTACGAGCAGCACTTC. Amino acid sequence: CAISGSIDYEQHF.

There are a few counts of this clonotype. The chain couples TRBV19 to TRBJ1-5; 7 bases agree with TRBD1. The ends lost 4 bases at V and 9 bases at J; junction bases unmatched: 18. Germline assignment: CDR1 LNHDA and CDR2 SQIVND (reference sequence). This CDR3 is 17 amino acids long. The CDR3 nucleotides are TGTGCCAGTAGTACCTATATGACCGGGACAGCCCTTTGGCCCCAGCATTTT. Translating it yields CASSTYMTGTALWPQHF.